These 24 T cell receptor beta chains were all obtained from the same sample, sequenced in a study of T cell responses to AZD1222 COVID-19 vaccine. Generated by immunoSEQ multiplex PCR, the TCRdb table keeps only in-frame clones and is missing some. The sample gives about 120,000 clones, 88% of which show up once; less than 6% is in the top ten. The source material was peripheral blood, sampled on day 0 of AZD1222 vaccination. The receptors derive from an adult in good health.

The rearrangement links TRBV7-3 to TRBJ1-6; tentatively, D is TRBD1 (5 bases). The CDR3 sequence is 14 residues long. V lost 3 bases and J 7 bases, leaving 10 bases between the germline ends. In germline, CDR1 is SGHTA, CDR2 FQGTGA. CDR3 sequence reads: CASSFTGENSPLHF. CDR3 nucleotides: TGTGCCAGCAGCTTTACAGGCGAAAATTCACCCCTCCACTTT.

DNA for the CDR3: TGCAGCGGACGACATGCCGGGGAGCTGTTTTTT. This translates into CSGRHAGELFF. This chain connects TRBV29-1 to TRBJ2-2, with no clear D. This CDR3 is 11 amino acids long. The germline CDR1 and CDR2 sequences are SQVTM and ANQGSEA. The V and J ends lost 7 bases and 6 bases respectively, with 9 bases between them.

V gene TRBV3-1 (or the pseudogene TRBV3-2) combines with J gene TRBJ1-2; no clear D gene. Germline CDR1 is LGHDT and CDR2 is YNNKEL (reference sequence). The CDR3 is 15 residues long. V gave up 6 bases and J gave up 1 base, with 15 bases separating them. The DNA of the CDR3 is TGTGCCAGCAGTGGCTCCAGGTTTCTTAACTATGGCTACACCTTC. It yields the protein CASSGSRFLNYGYTF.

In nucleotides, the CDR3 is TGTGCCAGCAGCCGAAGGGAAAGGCTTGGCTACACCTTC. Protein sequence: CASSRRERLGYTF. The chain has TRBV27 and TRBJ1-2; D uncertain. V was clipped by 6 bases and J by 7 bases, with 15 bases between them. The CDR3 is 13 amino acids. Germline values: CDR1 MNHEY, CDR2 SMNVEV (reference sequence).

As regards this clone: At one of its ends the junction is not consistent with the germline gene, which may arise from a read error. The chain links TRBV9 to TRBJ2-1, with 7 bases fitting TRBD1. The CDR3 totals 15 residues. Germline lookup yields CDR1 SGDLS and CDR2 YYNGEE. CDR3 nucleotides: TGTGCCAGCACCGTAGGGGGCAGCTCCTACAATGAGCAGTTCTTC. It is translated as CASTVGGSSYNEQFF. The complete variable domain, with remaining parts taken from reference TRBV9 and TRBJ2-1, reads DSGVTQTPKHLITATGQRVTLRCSPRSGDLSVYWYQQSLDQGLQFLIQYYNGEERAKGNILERFSAQQFPDLHSELNLSSLELGDSALYFCASTVGGSSYNEQFFGPGTRLTVL.

This chain joins TRBV5-1 and TRBJ2-1; TRBD2 agrees at 9 bases. CDR3 length: 15 residues. Germline V gene sequence: CDR1 SGHRS, CDR2 YFSETQ. Trimming took 0 bases from V and 8 from J; bases not matched to a gene: 6. This chain's CDR3 is CASSLGAGGLHEQFF. CDR3 sequence (DNA): TGCGCCAGCAGCTTGGGAGCGGGGGGCCTGCATGAGCAGTTCTTC.

This clone was observed a single time. The chain uses TRBV6-5 and TRBJ2-3; 10 nucleotides agree with TRBD2. The junction had 6 bases not matched to a gene; V was cut back by 6 bases and J by 3 bases. CDR1 is MNHEY and CDR2 is SVGAGI in the germline V gene. The CDR3 has 15 residues. The CDR3 loop is CASRQSGGATDTQYF. The CDR3 DNA reads TGTGCCAGCAGGCAAAGCGGGGGGGCAACAGATACGCAGTATTTT.

The chain has TRBV6-5 and TRBJ1-6, with a possible D match to TRBD1 (5 bases). Deletions cut 6 bases from V and 7 bases from J, with 13 bases between. The CDR3 runs 14 residues. CDR1 is MNHEY, CDR2 SVGAGI, per germline. CDR3 loop: CASRPNEGNSPLHF. CDR3 nucleotides: TGTGCCAGCAGGCCTAATGAGGGGAATTCACCCCTCCACTTT.

The chain uses TRBV5-4 and TRBJ2-3, with 13 bases identical to TRBD2. The CDR3 is made up of 19 amino acids. V dropped 0 bases and J dropped 0; count of bases not matched to a gene: 7. Germline CDR1 is SGHNT and CDR2 is YYREEE (reference sequence). The CDR3 coding sequence is TGTGCCAGCAGCTTGGGGACTAGCGGGGGCCGAACTAGCACAGATACGCAGTATTTT. Translation: CASSLGTSGGRTSTDTQYF.

This clone showed up just once. The gene calls are TRBV18 and TRBJ1-2, with a possible D match to TRBD1 (5 bases). The V and J ends lost 3 bases and 6 bases respectively, with 23 bases between them. In germline, CDR1 is KGHSH, CDR2 LQKENI. The CDR3 runs to 17 residues. CDR3 loop: CASSPIQGIGQENGYTF. The CDR3 bases are TGTGCCAGCTCACCGATTCAGGGTATTGGGCAGGAAAATGGCTACACCTTC.

This clone came up once. DNA for the CDR3: TGTGCCAGCTCACCACCCGCAACTAATGAAAAACTGTTTTTT. Residues: CASSPPATNEKLFF. The J gene is TRBJ1-4, the V gene TRBV18; D ambiguous. The CDR3 covers 14 residues. V was pared by 0 bases and J by 0 bases, with 2 bases between. The germline V gene has CDR1 KGHSH and CDR2 LQKENI. The entire variable domain, with the rest obtained from reference TRBV18 and TRBJ1-4, is as follows: NAGVMQNPRHLVRRRGQEARLRCSPMKGHSHVYWYRQLPEEGLKFMVYLQKENIIDESGMPKERFSAEFPKEGPSILRIQQVVRGDSAAYFCASSPPATNEKLFFGSGTQLSVL.

The rearrangement joins TRBV7-8 to TRBJ2-4, with 8 bases identical to TRBD2. The CDR3 is 15 residues long. Germline V lookup: CDR1 SGHVS, CDR2 FQNEAQ. V lost 5 bases to trimming and J lost 8 bases; unmatched junction nucleotides: 11. CDR3 amino acids: CASSQERGPGHIQYF. CDR3 bases: TGTGCCAGCAGCCAAGAGCGGGGGCCCGGTCACATTCAGTACTTC. The whole variable domain, filled in from reference TRBV7-8 and TRBJ2-4, reads GAGVSQSPRYKVAKRGQDVALRCDPISGHVSLFWYQQALGQGPEFLTYFQNEAQLDKSGLPSDRFFAERPEGSVSTLKIQRTQQEDSAVYLCASSQERGPGHIQYFGAGTRLSVL.

This sequence joins TRBV6-5 and TRBJ1-4; D is possibly TRBD1 (5 bases). Germline CDR1 reads MNHEY; CDR2 reads SVGAGI. V was cut by 10 bases and J by 2 bases, with 11 bases left in between. The length of the CDR3 is 13 residues. CDR3 sequence reads: CATQGNTNEKLFF. In nucleotides, the CDR3 is TGTGCCACCCAGGGTAACACTAATGAAAAACTGTTTTTT.

V and J are TRBV20-1 and TRBJ1-6; D is uncertain. V lost 3 bases to trimming and J lost 6 bases, with 6 bases between them. CDR1 is DFQATT and CDR2 is SNEGSKA in the germline V gene (reference sequence). The CDR3 sequence is 12 residues long. In DNA, the CDR3 is TGCAGTGCTAGTTTCCCTAATTCACCCCTCCACTTT. It codes for CSASFPNSPLHF.

The rearrangement uses TRBV12-3 or TRBV12-4 and TRBJ2-5; weak D call: TRBD1 (6 bases). The V gene lost 4 bases and the J gene lost 10 bases, with 13 bases spanning the gap. The CDR3 totals 12 residues. CDR3 in DNA: TGTGCCAGCAGTTCAAACAGGGTGAGCCAGTACTTC. Translating gives CASSSNRVSQYF.

The genes are TRBV4-3 and TRBJ1-1; D not resolved. V lost 0 bases, J lost 6 bases, and 8 bases lay in between. Germline V gene lookup returns CDR1 LGHNA and CDR2 YSLEER. The CDR3 extends over 13 amino acids. Here the CDR3 reads CASSQDPRAEAFF. CDR3 coding DNA: TGCGCCAGCAGCCAAGATCCGAGGGCTGAAGCTTTCTTT.

This clone was seen only once. The chain has TRBV4-1 and TRBJ1-5; TRBD1 is a possible D gene (6 bases). The CDR3 runs 16 residues. Germline lookup yields CDR1 MGHRA and CDR2 YSYEKL. V was pared by 1 base and J by 4 bases, with 14 bases between. The CDR3 DNA follows: TGCGCCAGCAGCCAAGGGGTCCAGGGGACAAATCAGCCCCAGCATTTT. Translation: CASSQGVQGTNQPQHF.

This chain connects TRBV6-5 to TRBJ2-3; possible D gene TRBD2, 6 bases. Germline V lookup: CDR1 MNHEY, CDR2 SVGAGI. This CDR3 spans 15 amino acids. Trimming took 7 bases from V and 2 from J, leaving 16 bases between them. The CDR3 region has the DNA TGTGCCAGCATTAGACCGGGGACTGCCACAGATACGCAGTATTTT. Translated, it gives CASIRPGTATDTQYF.

The rearrangement links TRBV7-9 to TRBJ2-3; 9 bases map to TRBD2. CDR1 is SEHNR and CDR2 is FQNEAQ in the germline V gene (reference sequence). CDR3 length: 14 amino acids. The V gene end was trimmed by 6 bases and the J gene end by 6 bases; junction bases not matched to a gene: 7. The CDR3 protein is CASRPGLALDTQYF. Written as DNA, the CDR3 is TGTGCCAGCAGGCCGGGACTAGCTCTTGATACGCAGTATTTT.

This clone was recorded a few times. The rearrangement links TRBV5-4 to TRBJ1-2; D remains unclear. This CDR3 comprises 12 residues. Germline CDR1 is SGHNT and CDR2 is YYREEE (reference sequence). Trimming took 2 bases from V and 1 from J, leaving 3 bases between them. The CDR3 nucleotides read TGTGCCAGCAGCTTCGGTAACTATGGCTACACCTTC. It is translated as CASSFGNYGYTF.

This clone appeared a few times. The chain is built from TRBV5-4 and TRBJ2-3; 7 bases align to TRBD2. Germline V gene data show CDR1 as SGHNT and CDR2 as YYREEE (reference sequence). This CDR3 contains 16 residues. After removal of 3 bases from V and 5 bases from J, the junction contained 12 bases not matched to a gene. CDR3 nucleotides: TGTGCCAGCAGCTCAGTTGCCGGGGGGACTCTAGATACGCAGTATTTT. This gives the protein CASSSVAGGTLDTQYF.

V is TRBV19 and J is TRBJ2-1; TRBD2 matches at 13 bases. CDR1 LNHDA and CDR2 SQIVND come from the germline V gene (reference sequence). The CDR3 has 16 residues. The V gene end was trimmed by 8 bases and the J gene end by 0 bases; junction bases not matched to a gene: 4. The CDR3 DNA follows: TGTGCCAGTCGGACTAGCGGGGGATACTCCTACAATGAGCAGTTCTTC. Protein sequence: CASRTSGGYSYNEQFF.

The chain carries TRBV6-5 and TRBJ1-1, with D possibly TRBD1 on 5 matching bases. The V end lost 10 bases, the J end lost 9 bases, and 27 bases lay between the germline ends. This CDR3 comprises 15 residues. In germline, CDR1 is MNHEY, CDR2 SVGAGI. The CDR3 loop reads CATIFTTPGRIKAFF. In nucleotides, the CDR3 is TGTGCCACAATATTTACAACTCCGGGACGCATCAAAGCTTTCTTT.

The chain joins TRBV6-5 to TRBJ2-2; the D is unclear. The CDR3 loop spans 12 amino acids. V was clipped by 8 bases and J by 3 bases, with 7 bases between them. Germline CDR1 is MNHEY and CDR2 is SVGAGI. The chain's CDR3 is CASCSDTGELFF. Here the CDR3 DNA reads TGTGCCAGCTGCAGTGACACCGGGGAGCTGTTTTTT.